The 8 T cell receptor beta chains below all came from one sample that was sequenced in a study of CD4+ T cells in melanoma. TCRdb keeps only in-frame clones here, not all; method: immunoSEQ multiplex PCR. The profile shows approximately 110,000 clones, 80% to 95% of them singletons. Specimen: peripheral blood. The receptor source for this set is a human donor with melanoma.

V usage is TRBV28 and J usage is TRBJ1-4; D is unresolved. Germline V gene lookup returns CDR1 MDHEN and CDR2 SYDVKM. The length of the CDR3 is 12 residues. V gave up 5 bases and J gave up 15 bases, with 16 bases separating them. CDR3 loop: CASSRNTGNLFF. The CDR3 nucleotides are TGTGCCAGCAGTAGAAACACCGGCAATTTGTTTTTT.

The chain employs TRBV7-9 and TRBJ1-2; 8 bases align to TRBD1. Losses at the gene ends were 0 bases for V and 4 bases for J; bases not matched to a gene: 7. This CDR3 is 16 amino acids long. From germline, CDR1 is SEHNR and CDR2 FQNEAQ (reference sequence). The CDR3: CASSLAYRTGSYGYTF. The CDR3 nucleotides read TGTGCCAGCAGCTTAGCCTATCGGACAGGGAGCTATGGCTACACCTTC.

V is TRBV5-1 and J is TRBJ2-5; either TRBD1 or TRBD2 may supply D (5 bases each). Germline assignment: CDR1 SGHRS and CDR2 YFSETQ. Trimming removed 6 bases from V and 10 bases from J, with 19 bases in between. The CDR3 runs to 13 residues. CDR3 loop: CASNGYGASNQYF. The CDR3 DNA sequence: TGCGCCAGCAACGGTTACGGGGCCAGCAACCAGTACTTC.

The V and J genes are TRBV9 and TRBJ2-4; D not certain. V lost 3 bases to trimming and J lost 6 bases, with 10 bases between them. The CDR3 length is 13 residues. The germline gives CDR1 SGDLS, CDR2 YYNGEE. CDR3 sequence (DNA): TGTGCCAGCAGCGCCCAACTCGGAAACATTCAGTACTTC. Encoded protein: CASSAQLGNIQYF.

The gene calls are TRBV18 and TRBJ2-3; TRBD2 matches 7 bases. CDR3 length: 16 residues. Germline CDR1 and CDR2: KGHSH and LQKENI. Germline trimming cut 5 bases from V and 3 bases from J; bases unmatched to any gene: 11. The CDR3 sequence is CASSAQSGAGTDTQYF. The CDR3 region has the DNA TGTGCCAGCTCAGCCCAGTCGGGAGCGGGGACAGATACGCAGTATTTT. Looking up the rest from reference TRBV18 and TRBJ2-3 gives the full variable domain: NAGVMQNPRHLVRRRGQEARLRCSPMKGHSHVYWYRQLPEEGLKFMVYLQKENIIDESGMPKERFSAEFPKEGPSILRIQQVVRGDSAAYFCASSAQSGAGTDTQYFGPGTRLTVL.

In DNA, the CDR3 is TGTGCCAGCAGTTTATCTGACAGCTATGGCTACACCTTC. It encodes CASSLSDSYGYTF. The chain uses TRBV27 and TRBJ1-2; TRBD1 might be the D (5 bases). Germline loops: CDR1 MNHEY, CDR2 SMNVEV (reference sequence). The CDR3 is 13 residues long. The V end lost 0 bases, the J end lost 4 bases, and 6 bases lay between the germline ends.

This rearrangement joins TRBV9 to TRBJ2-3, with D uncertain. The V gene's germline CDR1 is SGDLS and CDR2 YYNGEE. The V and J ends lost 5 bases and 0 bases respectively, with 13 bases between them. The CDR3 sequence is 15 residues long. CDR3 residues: CASSTDGRSTDTQYF. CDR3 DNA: TGTGCCAGCAGTACCGACGGACGAAGCACAGATACGCAGTATTTT.

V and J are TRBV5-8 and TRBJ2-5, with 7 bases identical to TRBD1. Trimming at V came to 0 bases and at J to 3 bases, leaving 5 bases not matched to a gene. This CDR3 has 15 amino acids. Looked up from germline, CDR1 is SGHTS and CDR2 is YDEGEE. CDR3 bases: TGTGCCAGCAGCTTGGGGGAAGGGACAGAAGAGACCCAGTACTTC. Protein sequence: CASSLGEGTEETQYF. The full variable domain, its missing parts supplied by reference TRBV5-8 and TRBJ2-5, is EAGVTQSPTHLIKTRGQQATLRCSPISGHTSVYWYQQALGLGLQFLLWYDEGEERNRGNFPPRFSGRQFPNYSSELNVNALELEDSALYLCASSLGEGTEETQYFGPGTRLLVL.